This T cell receptor (beta chain) was obtained from a study of cytomegalovirus exposure and HLA in healthy donors. Study-wide results and caveats: Through in vitro validation, three CMV-associated chains were shown to be specific for CMV antigens. A classifier reportedly called cytomegalovirus status with high sensitivity and specificity. Among TCR sequences, most were rare, though some public TCRs appeared in many donors. According to a subsequent analysis, TCR clusters from the first cohort were inclined to appear together in the 120 or so validation repertoires.

This clone occurred a few times. Its antigen is not identified. Sequenced by immunoSEQ multiplex PCR; TCRdb stores in-frame clones only, minus some. Here the sample spans about 89,000 clones, around 82% being singletons. Trimming at V came to 6 bases and at J to 0 bases, leaving 12 bases not matched to a gene. This CDR3 contains 18 residues. Looked up from germline, CDR1 is SEHNR and CDR2 is FQNEAQ (reference sequence). The gene calls are TRBV7-9 and TRBJ2-3, with TRBD2 identical over 10 bases. The receptor's source is a woman aged 18 to 35 in good health and CMV-seropositive. The sample taken for sequencing was PBMCs. The CDR3 is CASSRPGLATASTDTQYF. DNA of the CDR3: TGTGCCAGCAGTCGACCGGGACTAGCGACTGCTAGCACAGATACGCAGTATTTT.